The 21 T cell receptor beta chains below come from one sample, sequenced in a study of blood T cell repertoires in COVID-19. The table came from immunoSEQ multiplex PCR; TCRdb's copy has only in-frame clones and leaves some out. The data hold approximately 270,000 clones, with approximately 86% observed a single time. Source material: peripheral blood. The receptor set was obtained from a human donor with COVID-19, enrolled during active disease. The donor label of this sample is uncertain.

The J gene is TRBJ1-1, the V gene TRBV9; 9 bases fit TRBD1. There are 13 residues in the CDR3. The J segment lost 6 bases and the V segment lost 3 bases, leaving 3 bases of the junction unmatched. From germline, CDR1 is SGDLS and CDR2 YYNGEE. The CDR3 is CASSGGQGAEAFF. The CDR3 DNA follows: TGTGCCAGCAGCGGGGGACAGGGCGCTGAAGCTTTCTTT.

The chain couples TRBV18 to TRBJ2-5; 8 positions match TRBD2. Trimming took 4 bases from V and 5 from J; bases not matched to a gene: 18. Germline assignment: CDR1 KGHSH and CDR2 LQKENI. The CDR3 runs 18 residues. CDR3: CASSQRTSRGTFTETQYF. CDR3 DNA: TGTGCCAGCTCACAGAGGACTAGCCGAGGTACTTTTACGGAGACCCAGTACTTC.

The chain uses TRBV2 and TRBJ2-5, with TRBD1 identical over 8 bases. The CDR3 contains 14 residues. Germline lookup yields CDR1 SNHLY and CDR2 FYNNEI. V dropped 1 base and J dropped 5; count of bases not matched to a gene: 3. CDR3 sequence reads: CASSEVRGLETQYF. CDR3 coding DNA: TGTGCCAGCAGTGAAGTCAGGGGGCTTGAGACCCAGTACTTC.

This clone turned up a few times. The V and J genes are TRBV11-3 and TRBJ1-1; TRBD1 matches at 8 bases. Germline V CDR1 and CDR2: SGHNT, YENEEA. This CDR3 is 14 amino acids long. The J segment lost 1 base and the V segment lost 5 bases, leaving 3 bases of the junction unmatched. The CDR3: CASSTGQANTEAFF. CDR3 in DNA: TGTGCCAGCAGCACGGGACAGGCGAACACTGAAGCTTTCTTT.

CDR3 DNA: TGTGCCAGCAGGGAAACAGGGTCTCGATCACCCCTCCACTTT. Residues: CASRETGSRSPLHF. The chain combines TRBV27 with TRBJ1-6; a weak D match, TRBD1 (6 bases). V was pared by 6 bases and J by 10 bases, with 16 bases between. The CDR3 covers 14 residues. The V gene's germline CDR1 is MNHEY and CDR2 SMNVEV (reference sequence).

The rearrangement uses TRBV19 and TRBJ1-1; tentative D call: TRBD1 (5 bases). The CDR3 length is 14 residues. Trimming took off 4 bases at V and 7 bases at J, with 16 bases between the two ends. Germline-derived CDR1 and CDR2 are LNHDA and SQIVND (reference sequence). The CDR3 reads CASSTPTVRDEAFF. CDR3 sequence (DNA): TGTGCCAGTAGTACTCCGACAGTGCGAGATGAAGCTTTCTTT. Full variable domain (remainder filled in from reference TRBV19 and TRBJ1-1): DGGITQSPKYLFRKEGQNVTLSCEQNLNHDAMYWYRQDPGQGLRLIYYSQIVNDFQKGDIAEGYSVSREKKESFPLTVTSAQKNPTAFYLCASSTPTVRDEAFFGQGTRLTVV.

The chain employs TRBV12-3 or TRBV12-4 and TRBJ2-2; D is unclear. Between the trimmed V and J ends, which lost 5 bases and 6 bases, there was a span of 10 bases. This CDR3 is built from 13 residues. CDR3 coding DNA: TGTGCCAGCAGTGCGTACTTGCCCGGGGAGCTGTTTTTT. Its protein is CASSAYLPGELFF.

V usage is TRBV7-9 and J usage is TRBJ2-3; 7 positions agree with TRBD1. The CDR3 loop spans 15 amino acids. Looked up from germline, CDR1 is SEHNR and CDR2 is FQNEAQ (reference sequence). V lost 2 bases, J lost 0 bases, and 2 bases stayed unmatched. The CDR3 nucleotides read TGTGCCAGCAGCTTATCAGGGGGTAGCACAGATACGCAGTATTTT. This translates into CASSLSGGSTDTQYF.

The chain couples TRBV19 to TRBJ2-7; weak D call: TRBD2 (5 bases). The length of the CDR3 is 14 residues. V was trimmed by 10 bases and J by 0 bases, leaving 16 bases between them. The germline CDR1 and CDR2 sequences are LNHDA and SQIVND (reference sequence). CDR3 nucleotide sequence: TGTGCCACCCAATCGGTAGGGAGCTCCTACGAGCAGTACTTC. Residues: CATQSVGSSYEQYF.

The CDR3 sequence: CASSEGYGAGGRYTDTQYF. The CDR3, as DNA: TGCGCCAGCAGTGAGGGGTATGGAGCGGGAGGCCGATACACAGATACGCAGTATTTT. The V gene is TRBV10-1, the J gene TRBJ2-3, with 9 bases that match TRBD2. The CDR3 loop spans 19 amino acids. Germline V gene data show CDR1 as WNHNN and CDR2 as SYGVQD (reference sequence). J was trimmed by 2 bases and V by 2 bases; bases with no gene match: 14.

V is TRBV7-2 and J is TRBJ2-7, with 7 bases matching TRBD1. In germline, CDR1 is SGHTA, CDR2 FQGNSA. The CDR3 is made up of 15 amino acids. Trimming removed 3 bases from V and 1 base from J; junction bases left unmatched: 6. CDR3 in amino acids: CASSLVTGVSYEQYF. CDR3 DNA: TGTGCCAGCAGCTTGGTTACAGGGGTATCCTACGAGCAGTACTTC.

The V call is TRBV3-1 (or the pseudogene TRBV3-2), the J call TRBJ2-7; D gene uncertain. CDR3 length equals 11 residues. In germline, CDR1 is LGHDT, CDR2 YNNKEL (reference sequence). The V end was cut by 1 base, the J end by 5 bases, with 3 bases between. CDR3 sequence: CASSQAHEQYF. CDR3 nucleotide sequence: TGTGCCAGCAGCCAAGCTCACGAGCAGTACTTC.

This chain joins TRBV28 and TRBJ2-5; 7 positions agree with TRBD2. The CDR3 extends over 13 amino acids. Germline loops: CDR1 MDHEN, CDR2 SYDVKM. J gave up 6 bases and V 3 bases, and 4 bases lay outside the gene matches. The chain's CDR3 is CASSLTGRQTQYF. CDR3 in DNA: TGTGCCAGCAGTTTGACCGGGAGGCAGACCCAGTACTTC.

The CDR3 spells CASTLTDRSYYEQYF. CDR3 DNA: TGTGCCAGCACCCTAACGGACAGGAGTTACTACGAGCAGTACTTC. The chain combines TRBV28 with TRBJ2-7; 7 nucleotides align to TRBD1. Trimming at V came to 7 bases and at J to 3 bases, leaving 12 bases not matched to a gene. The germline V gene encodes CDR1 MDHEN and CDR2 SYDVKM. The CDR3 contains 15 residues.

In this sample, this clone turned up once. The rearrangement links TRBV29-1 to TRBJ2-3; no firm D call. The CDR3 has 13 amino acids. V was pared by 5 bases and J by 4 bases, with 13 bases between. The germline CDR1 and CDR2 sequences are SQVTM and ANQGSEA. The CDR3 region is CSVSPSVADTQYF. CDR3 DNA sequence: TGCAGCGTTTCTCCGTCGGTTGCAGATACGCAGTATTTT.

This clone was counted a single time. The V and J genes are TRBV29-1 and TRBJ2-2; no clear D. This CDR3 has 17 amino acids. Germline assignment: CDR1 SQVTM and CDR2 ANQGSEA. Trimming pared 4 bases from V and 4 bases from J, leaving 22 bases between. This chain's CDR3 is CSVAPPGSNGVTGELFF. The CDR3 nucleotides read TGCAGCGTTGCCCCCCCGGGTAGCAATGGCGTCACCGGGGAGCTGTTTTTT.

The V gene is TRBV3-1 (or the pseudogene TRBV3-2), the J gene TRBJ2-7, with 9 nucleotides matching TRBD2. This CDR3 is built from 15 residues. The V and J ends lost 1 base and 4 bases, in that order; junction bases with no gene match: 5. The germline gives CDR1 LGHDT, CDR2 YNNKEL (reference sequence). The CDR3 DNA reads TGTGCCAGCAGCCAAGGAGTCACTAGCGGGTACGAGCAGTACTTC. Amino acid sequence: CASSQGVTSGYEQYF.

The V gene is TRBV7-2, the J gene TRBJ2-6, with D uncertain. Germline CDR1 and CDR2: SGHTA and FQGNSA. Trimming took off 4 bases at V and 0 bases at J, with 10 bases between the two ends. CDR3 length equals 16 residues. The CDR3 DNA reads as TGTGCCAGCAGCTGGGCGACAAGCTCTGGGGCCAACGTCCTGACTTTC. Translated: CASSWATSSGANVLTF.

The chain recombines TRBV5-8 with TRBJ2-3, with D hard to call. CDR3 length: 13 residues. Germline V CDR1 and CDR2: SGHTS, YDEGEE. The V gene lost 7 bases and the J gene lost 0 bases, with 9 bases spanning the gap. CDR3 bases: TGTGCCAGCGCCGCGTCTAGCACAGATACGCAGTATTTT. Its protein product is CASAASSTDTQYF. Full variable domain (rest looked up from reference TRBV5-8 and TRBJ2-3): EAGVTQSPTHLIKTRGQQATLRCSPISGHTSVYWYQQALGLGLQFLLWYDEGEERNRGNFPPRFSGRQFPNYSSELNVNALELEDSALYLCASAASSTDTQYFGPGTRLTVL.

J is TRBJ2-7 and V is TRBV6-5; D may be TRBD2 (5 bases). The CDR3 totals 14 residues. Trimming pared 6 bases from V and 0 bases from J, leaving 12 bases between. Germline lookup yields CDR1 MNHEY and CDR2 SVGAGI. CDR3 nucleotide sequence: TGTGCCAGCAGGATAGAGGACTTCTCCTACGAGCAGTACTTC. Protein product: CASRIEDFSYEQYF.

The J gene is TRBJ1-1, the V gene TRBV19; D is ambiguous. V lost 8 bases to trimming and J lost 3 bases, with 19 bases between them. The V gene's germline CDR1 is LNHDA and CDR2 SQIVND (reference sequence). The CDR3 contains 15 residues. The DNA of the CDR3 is TGTGCCAGTGGTGACCGTGGGAGGGATGACACTGAAGCTTTCTTT. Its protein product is CASGDRGRDDTEAFF.